The 27 T cell receptor beta chains given below trace back to one sample, sequenced in a study of T cells in Graves' hyperthyroidism and ophthalmopathy. Researchers took RNA transcripts and amplified the TCR beta CDR3 regions from them. First-round RT-PCR with HTBI primers amplified the TCR CDR3 region. TCRdb called the multiplex PCR reads again in MiXCR, with one record for every CDR3 protein. This sample carries about 400,000 distinct CDR3 sequences, around 14% of them seen once, and the ten largest clones take approximately 30%. Source material: blood. These receptors all come from a woman in her twenties or thirties with Graves' hyperthyroidism.

This clonotype was detected ten times or more. The genes are TRBV7-2 and TRBJ2-1; 7 nucleotides align to TRBD1. This CDR3 region has 16 residues. Trimming cost V 0 bases and J 4 bases; bases outside gene matches: 6. The germline gives CDR1 SGHTA, CDR2 FQGNSA. The CDR3 DNA sequence: TGTGCCAGCAGCTTAGCAGGGACAGCCTTTTACAATGAGCAGTTCTTC. Translation: CASSLAGTAFYNEQFF.

There are a few counts of this clonotype. This chain connects TRBV10-3 to TRBJ2-1, with D perhaps TRBD2 (6 bases). This CDR3 comprises 13 residues. Germline V gene lookup returns CDR1 ENHRY and CDR2 SYGVKD. Trimming shortened V by 7 bases and J by 5 bases, and 12 bases separated the two germline ends. CDR3 residues: CAIKREIHNEQFF. The CDR3 coding sequence is TGTGCCATCAAACGGGAGATCCACAATGAGCAGTTCTTC.

This clonotype was seen a handful of times. The CDR3, as DNA: TGTGCCAGCAGTCCAGCTCACTCGGGACAGGGGGTATTCAATCAGAAGCCCCAGCATTTT. Encoded protein: CASSPAHSGQGVFNQKPQHF. The gene calls are TRBV28 and TRBJ1-5, with 11 positions matching TRBD1. The junction had 23 bases not matched to a gene; V was cut back by 5 bases and J by 8 bases. This CDR3 has 20 residues. Germline values: CDR1 MDHEN, CDR2 SYDVKM.

This clonotype was seen repeatedly, ten times or more. V usage is TRBV6-1 and J usage is TRBJ2-7; a weak D match, TRBD2 (6 bases). V dropped 10 bases and J dropped 2 bases, with 18 bases sitting between them. Germline lookup yields CDR1 MNHNS and CDR2 SASEGT. This CDR3 has 14 amino acids. The CDR3 DNA is TGTGCCATCCGGAGACCGGGGGAAACCTACGAGCAGTACTTC. Residues: CAIRRPGETYEQYF.

CDR3 sequence: CASSQGLVGKNIQYF. The DNA for the CDR3 is TGTGCCAGCAGCCAAGGTCTAGTCGGCAAAAACATTCAGTACTTC. The rearrangement joins TRBV3-1 to TRBJ2-4; D ambiguous. The germline V gene encodes CDR1 LGHDT and CDR2 YNNKEL (reference sequence). This CDR3 spans 15 amino acids. The V and J ends lost 1 base and 3 bases respectively, with 10 bases between them.

In regard to this clonotype: Since a much larger clone is just one base distant, this may be a read error. V and J are TRBV6-5 and TRBJ2-7; a possible D gene is TRBD2 (5 bases). The CDR3 consists of 12 residues. V was clipped by 0 bases and J by 5 bases, with 5 bases between them. Germline V gene sequence: CDR1 MNHEY, CDR2 SVGAGI. The CDR3 reads CASSYSGDEQYF. CDR3 bases: TGTGCCAGCAGTTACTCCGGGGACGAGCAGTACTTC.

This clonotype was recorded many times. The chain uses TRBV5-1 and TRBJ2-1, with D perhaps matching TRBD1 (6 bases). CDR1 is SGHRS and CDR2 is YFSETQ in the germline V gene. This CDR3 is built from 17 residues. Trimming left V 0 bases short and J 3 bases short, with 16 bases between. The CDR3 region is CASSLVYSGQYYNEQFF. CDR3 coding DNA: TGCGCCAGCAGCTTGGTGTACTCCGGACAGTACTACAATGAGCAGTTCTTC. The full variable domain, its missing parts supplied by reference TRBV5-1 and TRBJ2-1, is KAGVTQTPRYLIKTRGQQVTLSCSPISGHRSVSWYQQTPGQGLQFLFEYFSETQRNKGNFPGRFSGRQFSNSRSEMNVSTLELGDSALYLCASSLVYSGQYYNEQFFGPGTRLTVL.

This clonotype has ten or more counts. V gene TRBV29-1 combines with J gene TRBJ2-3; D may be TRBD1 (6 bases). Trimming stripped 7 bases from V and 0 bases from J, with 11 bases between. CDR1 and CDR2 (germline): SQVTM, ANQGSEA. This CDR3 comprises 13 residues. The chain's CDR3 is CSATGPSTDTQYF. The CDR3 DNA reads TGCAGCGCGACAGGACCCAGCACAGATACGCAGTATTTT.

This clonotype was found many times. This chain joins TRBV24-1 and TRBJ1-2, with a possible D match to TRBD1 (6 bases). Trimming shortened V by 9 bases and J by 8 bases, and 18 bases separated the two germline ends. Germline-derived CDR1 and CDR2 are KGHDR and SFDVKD. The length of the CDR3 is 13 residues. In nucleotides, the CDR3 is TGTGCCACCTTATTCCGGGACACGGAGGGCTACACCTTC. It codes for CATLFRDTEGYTF.

In this sample, this clonotype turned up a few times. The chain links TRBV5-1 to TRBJ1-1; D is ambiguous. The CDR3 is 13 amino acids. Germline V gives CDR1 SGHRS, CDR2 YFSETQ. Trimming removed 4 bases from V and 4 bases from J, with 11 bases in between. DNA for the CDR3: TGCGCCAGCAGCAGCAGACTGGGCACTGAAGCTTTCTTT. It is translated as CASSSRLGTEAFF.

This clonotype was seen at least ten times. The J gene is TRBJ2-2, the V gene TRBV2, with 9 nucleotides matching TRBD2. CDR1 and CDR2 from the germline V gene are SNHLY and FYNNEI. V was pared by 8 bases and J by 3 bases, with 13 bases of the junction left unmatched. The CDR3 sequence is 17 residues long. In DNA, the CDR3 is TGTGCCAGCTGGGTTAGCGGGAGACCCGAGGACACCGGGGAGCTGTTTTTT. This gives the protein CASWVSGRPEDTGELFF. Based on the CDR3 plus reference TRBV2 and TRBJ2-2, the full variable domain is EPEVTQTPSHQVTQMGQEVILRCVPISNHLYFYWYRQILGQKVEFLVSFYNNEISEKSEIFDDQFSVERPDGSNFTLKIRSTKLEDSAMYFCASWVSGRPEDTGELFFGEGSRLTVL.

There are many counts of this clonotype. The chain couples TRBV11-2 to TRBJ2-5; 13 bases agree with TRBD2. The trim removed 4 bases at V and 1 base at J, leaving 6 bases unmatched. The CDR3 consists of 17 residues. The germline gives CDR1 SGHAT, CDR2 FQNNGV. DNA for the CDR3: TGTGCCAGCAGCTCCGCGGGACTAGCGGGACCCCAAGAGACCCAGTACTTC. Translating gives CASSSAGLAGPQETQYF. The full variable domain, completed using reference TRBV11-2 and TRBJ2-5, is EAGVAQSPRYKIIEKRQSVAFWCNPISGHATLYWYQQILGQGPKLLIQFQNNGVVDDSQLPKDRFSAERLKGVDSTLKIQPAKLEDSAVYLCASSSAGLAGPQETQYFGPGTRLLVL.

This clonotype was recorded many times. This chain links TRBV3-1 with TRBJ2-7, with 13 bases identical to TRBD2. The CDR3 loop spans 14 amino acids. V lost 4 bases to trimming and J lost 7 bases; unmatched junction nucleotides: 4. Germline CDR1 reads LGHDT; CDR2 reads YNNKEL (reference sequence). CDR3: CASSLGLAGVEQYF. CDR3 nucleotides: TGTGCCAGCAGCCTCGGACTAGCGGGAGTGGAGCAGTACTTC.

The rearrangement joins TRBV6-1 to TRBJ1-5; possibly TRBD1 for D (5 bases). V lost 6 bases and J lost 0, with 12 bases in between. Germline V gives CDR1 MNHNS, CDR2 SASEGT. The CDR3 runs 15 residues. In nucleotides, the CDR3 is TGTGCCAGCAGCGGGGACGGATATAGCAATCAGCCCCAGCATTTT. This encodes CASSGDGYSNQPQHF.

The V and J genes are TRBV6-5 and TRBJ2-7; 11 bases fit TRBD2. CDR1 MNHEY and CDR2 SVGAGI come from the germline V gene. This CDR3 comprises 21 residues. The V gene end was trimmed by 5 bases and the J gene end by 1 base; junction bases not matched to a gene: 22. Written as DNA, the CDR3 is TGTGCCAGCAGTCGTGCTTCCACGACGGGACTAGCGGTCGGAATGTCCTACGAGCAGTACTTC. Translation: CASSRASTTGLAVGMSYEQYF.

This clonotype was seen a single time. A much larger clone is a single base away; this may be a read error. The chain combines TRBV20-1 with TRBJ2-1; 11 nucleotides match TRBD2. The CDR3 contains 14 residues. Germline-derived CDR1 and CDR2 are DFQATT and SNEGSKA (reference sequence). V shed 7 bases, J shed 5 bases, and the junction held 7 bases outside the gene matches. The CDR3 region has the DNA TGCAGTGTCCAGACTAGCGGGACCGACAATGAGCAGTTCTTC. Amino acids: CSVQTSGTDNEQFF.

This clonotype has ten or more counts. The chain uses TRBV11-2 and TRBJ2-1; the D gene could be TRBD1 or TRBD2 (5 bases each). V was clipped by 0 bases and J by 12 bases, with 12 bases between them. Germline loops: CDR1 SGHAT, CDR2 FQNNGV. This CDR3 region has 13 residues. The CDR3 here is CASSLEPHGGQFF. In DNA form, the CDR3 reads TGTGCCAGCAGCTTAGAGCCCCATGGGGGGCAGTTCTTC.

This chain links TRBV29-1 with TRBJ2-7, with D maybe TRBD1 (5 bases). The germline V gene has CDR1 SQVTM and CDR2 ANQGSEA. V lost 4 bases and J 0 bases, leaving 10 bases between the germline ends. The CDR3 totals 13 residues. This CDR3 reads CSVGRGSSYEQYF. The CDR3 nucleotides read TGCAGCGTTGGAAGGGGTAGCTCCTACGAGCAGTACTTC.

This clonotype was observed at least ten times. The V and J genes are TRBV12-3 or TRBV12-4 and TRBJ2-1; D gene unclear. Between the trimmed V and J ends, which lost 6 bases and 1 base, there was a span of 22 bases. This CDR3 comprises 18 residues. In DNA form, the CDR3 reads TGTGCCAGCAGCCCTAAGGCCCGAACCTCGAAGTCCTACAATGAGCAGTTCTTC. This codes for CASSPKARTSKSYNEQFF.

This clonotype was picked up many times. This chain connects TRBV7-9 to TRBJ2-5, with D perhaps being TRBD1 or TRBD2 (7 bases each). This CDR3 has 14 residues. The V gene's germline CDR1 is SEHNR and CDR2 FQNEAQ (reference sequence). V was clipped by 5 bases and J by 5 bases, with 15 bases between them. The CDR3 is CASSPRQGGETQYF. The CDR3 region has the DNA TGTGCCAGCAGCCCCCGACAGGGAGGGGAGACCCAGTACTTC.

The table lists this clonotype with a few counts. The CDR3 loop is CAWGLHRGSRETQYF. CDR3 nucleotide sequence: TGTGCCTGGGGGCTCCACAGGGGGTCGCGAGAGACCCAGTACTTC. The genes are TRBV30 and TRBJ2-5; 8 nucleotides align to TRBD1. There are 15 residues in the CDR3. Germline-derived CDR1 and CDR2 are GTSNPN and SVGIG (reference sequence). The ends lost 5 bases at V and 4 bases at J; junction bases unmatched: 12. The whole variable domain, remainder taken from reference TRBV30 and TRBJ2-5, is SQTIHQWPATLVQPVGSPLSLECTVEGTSNPNLYWYRQAAGRGLQLLFYSVGIGQISSEVPQNLSASRPQDRQFILSSKKLLLSDSGFYLCAWGLHRGSRETQYFGPGTRLLVL.

This chain links TRBV29-1 with TRBJ2-1, with D uncertain. Germline CDR1 is SQVTM and CDR2 is ANQGSEA. V was pared by 3 bases and J by 8 bases, with 14 bases between. There are 13 residues in the CDR3. In DNA, the CDR3 is TGCAGCGTTGATTTGTCGGCGCCCCATGAGCAGTTCTTC. Translating gives CSVDLSAPHEQFF.

This clonotype was detected many times. The chain is built from TRBV2 and TRBJ1-6; TRBD1 matches at 9 bases. V dropped 7 bases and J dropped 8; count of bases not matched to a gene: 6. The CDR3 extends over 14 amino acids. CDR1 SNHLY and CDR2 FYNNEI come from the germline V gene. CDR3 loop: CASTKGQGDSPLHF. The CDR3, as DNA: TGTGCCAGCACGAAGGGACAGGGAGATTCACCCCTCCACTTT.

The V and J genes are TRBV10-3 and TRBJ2-4; 11 bases match TRBD2. Germline V CDR1 and CDR2: ENHRY, SYGVKD. Germline trimming cut 4 bases from V and 2 bases from J; bases unmatched to any gene: 7. This CDR3 contains 17 residues. This CDR3 reads CAISGTGLAGSKNIQYF. Here the CDR3 DNA reads TGTGCCATCAGTGGGACCGGACTAGCGGGCTCCAAAAACATTCAGTACTTC.

V and J are TRBV11-2 and TRBJ2-3, with a tentative D call TRBD2 (5 bases). In germline, CDR1 is SGHAT, CDR2 FQNNGV. V shed 4 bases and J shed 2 bases, with 10 bases lying between them. The CDR3 has 14 amino acids. CDR3 loop: CASSSRTLTDTQYF. CDR3 sequence (DNA): TGTGCCAGCAGCTCGAGGACTCTCACAGATACGCAGTATTTT.

Details on this clonotype: A much bigger clone sits one base away, suggesting this may be a read error. The chain links TRBV2 to TRBJ1-5; TRBD1 aligns across 11 bases. CDR3 length: 16 residues. Germline V CDR1 and CDR2: SNHLY, FYNNEI. J gave up 9 bases and V 4 bases, and 11 bases lay outside the gene matches. The CDR3 DNA is TGTGCCAGCAGTGTCGGGACAGGGGGTTTAGCTCGGCCCCAGCATTTT. Protein sequence: CASSVGTGGLARPQHF.

This clonotype has just a few counts. V gene TRBV11-3 combines with J gene TRBJ2-5; 12 nucleotides match TRBD2. Trimming removed 5 bases from V and 3 bases from J; junction bases left unmatched: 7. The CDR3 consists of 16 residues. Per the germline V gene, CDR1 is SGHNT and CDR2 is YENEEA. CDR3 loop: CASSNGLAGWEETQYF. DNA of the CDR3: TGTGCCAGCAGCAACGGACTAGCGGGATGGGAAGAGACCCAGTACTTC.